This T cell receptor (beta chain) is drawn from a study of neurological immune-mediated disorders. TCRdb used MiXCR to reprocess the 5' RACE reads, holding one entry per CDR3 protein. The sample includes about 40,000 distinct CDR3 sequences, around 14% of them seen just once. Trimming removed 4 bases from V and 0 bases from J, with 14 bases in between. Germline-derived CDR1 and CDR2 are SGHTS and YDEGEE. This CDR3 spans 16 amino acids. The clonotype originates from a woman between 45 and 60 years old with HTLV-1-associated myelopathy (HAM/TSP). The chain is built from TRBV5-8 and TRBJ1-3; D uncertain. The sequenced material came from PBMCs. In nucleotides, the CDR3 is TGTGCCAGCAGCCCCGGACTGACTACCTCTGGAAACACCATATATTTT. Encoded protein: CASSPGLTTSGNTIYF. The whole variable domain, filled in from reference TRBV5-8 and TRBJ1-3, reads EAGVTQSPTHLIKTRGQQATLRCSPISGHTSVYWYQQALGLGLQFLLWYDEGEERNRGNFPPRFSGRQFPNYSSELNVNALELEDSALYLCASSPGLTTSGNTIYFGEGSWLTVV.